One sample yielded the 11 T cell receptor beta chains listed below, sequenced in a study of OX40 agonist ivuxolimab in advanced cancers. This table comes from immunoSEQ multiplex PCR, and its TCRdb copy is limited to in-frame clones, with some not included. The table shows about 100,000 clones, with about nine tenths occurring only once. Sequenced here: CD4+ or CD8+ T cells sorted from blood, sampled in a trial of the OX40 agonist ivuxolimab. These receptor sequences come from an adult with an advanced solid tumor such as melanoma, head and neck, liver or kidney cancer.

The chain carries TRBV5-1 and TRBJ2-1, with unresolved D. V lost 2 bases, J lost 3 bases, and 6 bases lay in between. CDR1 and CDR2 (germline): SGHRS, YFSETQ. This CDR3 is 13 amino acids long. For the CDR3, the DNA is TGCGCCAGCAGCTTCGGAAGCTACAATGAGCAGTTCTTC. Protein: CASSFGSYNEQFF.

V gene TRBV14 combines with J gene TRBJ2-2; TRBD2 agrees at 8 bases. Germline CDR1 SGHDN, CDR2 FVKESK. This CDR3 contains 17 residues. Trimming cost V 4 bases and J 1 base; bases outside gene matches: 8. The CDR3 DNA reads as TGTGCCAGCAGCCCAGCTGCCGCGGGAGGGAACACCGGGGAGCTGTTTTTT. Its translation: CASSPAAAGGNTGELFF. Using reference TRBV14 and TRBJ2-2 for the parts outside the CDR3, the full variable domain is EAGVTQFPSHSVIEKGQTVTLRCDPISGHDNLYWYRRVMGKEIKFLLHFVKESKQDESGMPNNRFLAERTGGTYSTLKVQPAELEDSGVYFCASSPAAAGGNTGELFFGEGSRLTVL.

The V gene is TRBV19, the J gene TRBJ2-1; TRBD2 matches 13 bases. The V gene's germline CDR1 is LNHDA and CDR2 SQIVND (reference sequence). The CDR3 covers 15 residues. Unmatched junction bases numbered 3, after V lost 6 bases and J lost 4 bases. The DNA of the CDR3 is TGTGCCAGTAGGGTGACTAGCGGGGGGTACAATGAGCAGTTCTTC. Its translation: CASRVTSGGYNEQFF.

The chain joins TRBV5-6 to TRBJ2-2; a possible D gene is TRBD2 (5 bases). This CDR3 contains 16 residues. V lost 4 bases and J 5 bases, leaving 18 bases between the germline ends. Germline V gives CDR1 SGHDT, CDR2 YYEEEE. The CDR3 nucleotides read TGTGCCAGCAGCCCGGCGTGGGCCCGGGGTACCGGGGAGCTGTTTTTT. Encoded protein: CASSPAWARGTGELFF.

The chain is built from TRBV10-1 and TRBJ2-1; 10 bases match TRBD2. Trimming removed 4 bases from V and 4 bases from J; junction bases left unmatched: 19. This CDR3 has 20 residues. The germline V gene encodes CDR1 WNHNN and CDR2 SYGVQD (reference sequence). DNA for the CDR3: TGCGCCAGCAGTGGGGCGGCTAGCGGGAGTACCCGAAAAGATTACAATGAGCAGTTCTTC. Its translation: CASSGAASGSTRKDYNEQFF.

The rearrangement links TRBV5-1 to TRBJ2-7; TRBD2 agrees at 10 bases. Germline V gene sequence: CDR1 SGHRS, CDR2 YFSETQ. The CDR3 has 17 residues. V was clipped by 4 bases and J by 0 bases; unmatched bases: 10. CDR3 region: CASSLLGSSGGSYEQYF. The CDR3 coding sequence is TGCGCCAGCAGCCTTTTGGGCTCTAGCGGGGGCTCCTACGAGCAGTACTTC.

The chain links TRBV6-1 to TRBJ1-1; 8 positions agree with TRBD1. The CDR3 has 13 residues. J gave up 5 bases and V 7 bases, and 6 bases lay outside the gene matches. The germline gives CDR1 MNHNS, CDR2 SASEGT. The CDR3 spells CASTQTGATEAFF. CDR3 bases: TGTGCCAGCACACAGACAGGGGCGACTGAAGCTTTCTTT.

The chain uses TRBV6-5 and TRBJ1-5; D ambiguous. This CDR3 region has 15 residues. The V and J ends lost 6 bases and 4 bases respectively, with 16 bases between them. Germline V gene sequence: CDR1 MNHEY, CDR2 SVGAGI. Written as DNA, the CDR3 is TGTGCCAGCAGGCCGCAAGGCTCCCCTAATCAGCCCCAGCATTTT. It specifies CASRPQGSPNQPQHF.

V is TRBV30 and J is TRBJ1-3, with TRBD1 matching 7 bases. Germline CDR1 reads GTSNPN; CDR2 reads SVGIG (reference sequence). The CDR3 length is 16 residues. V trimming: 4 bases; J trimming: 5 bases; junction bases outside the gene matches: 14. The CDR3 protein is CAWTLPRGQKRNTIYF. In DNA form, the CDR3 reads TGTGCCTGGACCCTCCCGAGGGGACAGAAGAGAAACACCATATATTTT.

This rearrangement joins TRBV9 to TRBJ1-2, with D unresolved. V was trimmed by 0 bases and J by 5 bases, leaving 8 bases between them. Germline lookup yields CDR1 SGDLS and CDR2 YYNGEE. CDR3 length: 13 residues. The CDR3 nucleotides are TGTGCCAGCAGCGTAGATCCGGCTTATGGCTACACCTTC. It yields the protein CASSVDPAYGYTF.

V and J are TRBV6-5 and TRBJ1-3; 8 bases are shared with TRBD1. The germline V gene encodes CDR1 MNHEY and CDR2 SVGAGI. V trimming: 6 bases; J trimming: 2 bases; junction bases outside the gene matches: 3. This CDR3 has 14 residues. The CDR3 loop reads CASRRQGTGNTIYF. CDR3 DNA sequence: TGTGCCAGCAGAAGACAGGGGACTGGAAACACCATATATTTT.